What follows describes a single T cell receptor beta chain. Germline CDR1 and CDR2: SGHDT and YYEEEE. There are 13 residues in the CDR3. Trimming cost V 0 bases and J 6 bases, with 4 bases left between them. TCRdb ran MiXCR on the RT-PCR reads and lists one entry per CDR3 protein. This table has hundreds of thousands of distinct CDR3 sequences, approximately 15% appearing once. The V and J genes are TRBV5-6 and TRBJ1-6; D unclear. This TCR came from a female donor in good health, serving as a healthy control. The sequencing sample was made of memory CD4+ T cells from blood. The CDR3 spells CASSLEANSPLHF. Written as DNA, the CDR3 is TGTGCCAGCAGCTTGGAGGCTAATTCACCCCTCCACTTT.